This TCR beta chain emerged from a study of blood T cell repertoires in COVID-19. Original processing notes: Amplification of reference gene primers provided the estimated nucleated cell counts. Clones were read by immunoSEQ multiplex PCR, and TCRdb kept only the in-frame ones, dropping some. V, J and clone size derive from that table, while D and trimming were established from the DNA sequence. Among some 260,000 clones, 85% to 90% were seen once, and the ten largest hold under 2%. The CDR3 extends over 13 amino acids. Germline CDR1 is SGHVS and CDR2 is FQNEAQ. Trimming removed 4 bases from V and 2 bases from J, with 6 bases in between.

This clonotype was sampled from a man in his forties who had recovered from COVID-19. What was sequenced was PBMCs or T cells enriched from blood (not recorded which). The genes are TRBV7-8 and TRBJ1-5; D is undetermined. The CDR3 DNA sequence: TGTGCCAGCAGCTCGACTCGCAATCAGCCCCAGCATTTT. Translation gives CASSSTRNQPQHF.